This T cell receptor (beta chain) was recorded in a study of CD4 T cells in relation to SARS-CoV-2 and coronaviruses. Study-wide context: PBMCs were cultured with antigen for nine to eleven days before TCR beta sequencing.

J was trimmed by 7 bases and V by 5 bases; bases with no gene match: 6. The CDR3 consists of 14 residues. In germline, CDR1 is MDHEN, CDR2 SYDVKM. Assay used: immunoSEQ multiplex PCR; TCRdb lists only in-frame clones, some missing. The repertoire consists of about 36,000 clones, with around 83% occurring once and the leading ten covering approximately 7%. Remarks on this clone: Its antigen is unknown.

Sequencing used naive CD4+ T cells from PBMCs, cultured in vitro. Subset in this sample: naive CD4+ T cells isolated by negative enrichment. The receptor was derived from an adult with COVID-19. This chain links TRBV28 with TRBJ2-1; 9 positions match TRBD2. The CDR3 here is CASSTGTSRNEQFF. CDR3 sequence (DNA): TGTGCCAGCAGTACCGGGACTAGCAGGAATGAGCAGTTCTTC.